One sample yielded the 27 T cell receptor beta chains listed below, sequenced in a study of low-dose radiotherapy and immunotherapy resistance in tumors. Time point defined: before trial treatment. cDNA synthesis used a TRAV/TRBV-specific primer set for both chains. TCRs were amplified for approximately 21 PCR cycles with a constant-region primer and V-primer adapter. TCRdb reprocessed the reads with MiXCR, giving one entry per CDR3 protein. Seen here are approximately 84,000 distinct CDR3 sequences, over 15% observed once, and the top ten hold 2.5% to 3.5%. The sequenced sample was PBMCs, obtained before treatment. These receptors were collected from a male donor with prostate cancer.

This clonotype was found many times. The CDR3 region has the DNA TGTGCCAGCAGCTTAGATCCGGGGGTGGGCGGGGGGTACAATGAGCAGTTCTTC. This gives the protein CASSLDPGVGGGYNEQFF. The rearrangement links TRBV11-3 to TRBJ2-1, with 8 bases aligning to TRBD2. This CDR3 is built from 18 residues. Trimming at V came to 0 bases and at J to 4 bases, leaving 11 bases not matched to a gene. CDR1 SGHNT and CDR2 YENEEA come from the germline V gene.

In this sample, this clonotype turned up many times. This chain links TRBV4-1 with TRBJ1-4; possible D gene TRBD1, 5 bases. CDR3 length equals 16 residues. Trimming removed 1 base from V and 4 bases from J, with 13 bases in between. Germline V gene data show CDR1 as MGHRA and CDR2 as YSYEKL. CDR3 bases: TGCGCCAGCAGCCAAGTGGGGGACGGAATTAATGAAAAACTGTTTTTT. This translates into CASSQVGDGINEKLFF.

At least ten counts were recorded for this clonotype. CDR3 DNA sequence: TGTGCCAGCAGCTCTTCCGGGACAGGTTACACTGAAGCTTTCTTT. Its translation: CASSSSGTGYTEAFF. The rearrangement uses TRBV7-2 and TRBJ1-1, with 8 positions matching TRBD1. Trimming at V came to 4 bases and at J to 3 bases, leaving 7 bases not matched to a gene. Germline CDR1 reads SGHTA; CDR2 reads FQGNSA. The length of the CDR3 is 15 residues.

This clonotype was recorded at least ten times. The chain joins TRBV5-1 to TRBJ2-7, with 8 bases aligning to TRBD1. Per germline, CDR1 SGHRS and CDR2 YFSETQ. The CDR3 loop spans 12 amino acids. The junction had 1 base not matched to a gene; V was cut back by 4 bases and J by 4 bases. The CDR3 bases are TGCGCCAGCAGCGACAGGGGTTACGAGCAGTACTTC. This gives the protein CASSDRGYEQYF.

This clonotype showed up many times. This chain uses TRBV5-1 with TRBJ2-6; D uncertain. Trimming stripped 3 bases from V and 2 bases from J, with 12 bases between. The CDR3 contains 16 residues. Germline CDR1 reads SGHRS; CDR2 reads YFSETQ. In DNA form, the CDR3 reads TGCGCCAGCAGCTGGACCCGGCGCCCTGGGGCCAACGTCCTGACTTTC. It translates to CASSWTRRPGANVLTF.

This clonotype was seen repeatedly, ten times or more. The CDR3 coding sequence is TGTGCCAGCAGTTACATACGGGGGAAGACTGAAGCTTTCTTT. This sequence encodes CASSYIRGKTEAFF. The gene calls are TRBV6-6 and TRBJ1-1; tentatively, D is TRBD1 (5 bases). CDR1 and CDR2 (germline): MNHNY, SVGAGI (reference sequence). V was cut by 2 bases and J by 5 bases, with 12 bases left in between. The length of the CDR3 is 14 residues.

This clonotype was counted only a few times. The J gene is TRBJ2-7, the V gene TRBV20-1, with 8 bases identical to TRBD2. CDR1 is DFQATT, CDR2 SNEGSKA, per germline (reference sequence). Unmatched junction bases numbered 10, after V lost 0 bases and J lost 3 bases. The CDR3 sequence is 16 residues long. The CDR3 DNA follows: TGCAGTGCTAGAGATGGTTCGGGGGGGTACGACTACGAGCAGTACTTC. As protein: CSARDGSGGYDYEQYF.

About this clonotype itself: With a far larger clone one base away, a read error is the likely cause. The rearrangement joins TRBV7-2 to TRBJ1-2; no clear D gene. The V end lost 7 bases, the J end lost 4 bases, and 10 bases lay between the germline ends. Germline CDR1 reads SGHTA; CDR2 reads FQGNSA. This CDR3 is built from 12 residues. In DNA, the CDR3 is TGTGCCAGCAACTCCTCAGGCTATGGCTACACCTTC. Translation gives CASNSSGYGYTF.

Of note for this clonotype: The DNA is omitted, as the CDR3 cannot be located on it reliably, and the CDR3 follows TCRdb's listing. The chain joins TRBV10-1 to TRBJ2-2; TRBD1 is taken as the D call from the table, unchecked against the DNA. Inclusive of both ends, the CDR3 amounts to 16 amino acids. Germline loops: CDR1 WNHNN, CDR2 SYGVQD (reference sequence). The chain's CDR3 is CASSERSGGHRGAVFF.

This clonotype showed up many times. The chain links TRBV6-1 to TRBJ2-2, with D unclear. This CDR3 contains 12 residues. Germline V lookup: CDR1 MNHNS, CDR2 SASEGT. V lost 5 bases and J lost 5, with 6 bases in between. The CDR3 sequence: CASSLATGELFF. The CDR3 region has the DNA TGTGCCAGCAGTCTCGCGACCGGGGAGCTGTTTTTT.

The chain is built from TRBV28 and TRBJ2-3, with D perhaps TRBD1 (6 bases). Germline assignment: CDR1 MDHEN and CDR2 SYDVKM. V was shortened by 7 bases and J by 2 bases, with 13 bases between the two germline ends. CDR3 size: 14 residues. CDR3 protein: CASTAGQITDTQYF. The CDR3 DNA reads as TGTGCCAGCACAGCAGGACAGATCACAGATACGCAGTATTTT. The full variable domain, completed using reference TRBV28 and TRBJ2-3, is DVKVTQSSRYLVKRTGEKVFLECVQDMDHENMFWYRQDPGLGLRLIYFSYDVKMKEKGDIPEGYSVSREKKERFSLILESASTNQTSMYLCASTAGQITDTQYFGPGTRLTVL.

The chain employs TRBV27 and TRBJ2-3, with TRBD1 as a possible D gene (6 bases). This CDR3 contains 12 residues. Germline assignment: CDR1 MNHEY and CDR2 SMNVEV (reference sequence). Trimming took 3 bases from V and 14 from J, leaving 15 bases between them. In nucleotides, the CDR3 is TGTGCCAGCAGTTTCGCAGGGGCGGGCTTGTATTTT. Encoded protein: CASSFAGAGLYF.

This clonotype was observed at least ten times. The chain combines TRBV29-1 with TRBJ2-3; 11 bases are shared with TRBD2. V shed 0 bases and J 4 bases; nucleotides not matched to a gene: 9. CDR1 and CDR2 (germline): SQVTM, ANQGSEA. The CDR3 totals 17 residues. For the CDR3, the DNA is TGCAGCGTTGAAGAAGGCACTAGCGGGGGAATTGCAGATACGCAGTATTTT. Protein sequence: CSVEEGTSGGIADTQYF.

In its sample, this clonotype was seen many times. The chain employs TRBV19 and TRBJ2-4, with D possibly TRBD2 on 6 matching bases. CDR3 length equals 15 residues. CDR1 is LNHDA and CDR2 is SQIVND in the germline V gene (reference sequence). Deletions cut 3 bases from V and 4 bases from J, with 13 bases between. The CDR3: CASSIGGATKNIQYF. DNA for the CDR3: TGTGCCAGTAGTATTGGAGGGGCAACAAAAAACATTCAGTACTTC. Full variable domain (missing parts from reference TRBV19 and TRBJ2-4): DGGITQSPKYLFRKEGQNVTLSCEQNLNHDAMYWYRQDPGQGLRLIYYSQIVNDFQKGDIAEGYSVSREKKESFPLTVTSAQKNPTAFYLCASSIGGATKNIQYFGAGTRLSVL.

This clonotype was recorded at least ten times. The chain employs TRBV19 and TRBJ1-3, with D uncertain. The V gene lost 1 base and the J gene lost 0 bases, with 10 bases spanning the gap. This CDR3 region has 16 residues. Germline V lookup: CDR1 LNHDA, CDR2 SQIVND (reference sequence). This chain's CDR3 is CASSIVLRSSGNTIYF. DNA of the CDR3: TGTGCCAGTAGTATAGTTTTGCGAAGCTCTGGAAACACCATATATTTT.

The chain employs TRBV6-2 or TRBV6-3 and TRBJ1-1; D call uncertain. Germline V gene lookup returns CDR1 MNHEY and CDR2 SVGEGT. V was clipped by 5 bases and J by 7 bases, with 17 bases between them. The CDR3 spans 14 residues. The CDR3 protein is CASSERWVGGEAFF. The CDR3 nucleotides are TGTGCCAGCAGTGAACGCTGGGTGGGCGGTGAAGCTTTCTTT.

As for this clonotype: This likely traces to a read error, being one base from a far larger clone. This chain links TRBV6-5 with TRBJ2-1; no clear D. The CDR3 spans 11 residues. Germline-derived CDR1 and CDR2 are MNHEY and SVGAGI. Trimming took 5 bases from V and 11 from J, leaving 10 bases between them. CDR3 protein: CASSLGTQQFF. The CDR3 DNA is TGTGCCAGCAGTCTAGGTACACAGCAGTTCTTC.

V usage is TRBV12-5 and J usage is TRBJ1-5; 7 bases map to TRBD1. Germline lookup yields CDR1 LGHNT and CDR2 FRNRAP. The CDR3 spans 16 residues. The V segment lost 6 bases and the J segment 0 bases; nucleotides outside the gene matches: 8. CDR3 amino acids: CASGRDSTYSNQPQHF. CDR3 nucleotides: TGTGCTAGTGGCCGGGACAGTACTTATAGCAATCAGCCCCAGCATTTT.

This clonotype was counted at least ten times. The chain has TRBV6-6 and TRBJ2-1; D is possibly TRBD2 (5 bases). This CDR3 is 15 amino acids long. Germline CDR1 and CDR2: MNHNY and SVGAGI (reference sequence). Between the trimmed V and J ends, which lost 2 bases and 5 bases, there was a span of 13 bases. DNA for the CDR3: TGTGCCAGCAGTTACGAGCCGGGGAGCCACAATGAGCAGTTCTTC. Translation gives CASSYEPGSHNEQFF.

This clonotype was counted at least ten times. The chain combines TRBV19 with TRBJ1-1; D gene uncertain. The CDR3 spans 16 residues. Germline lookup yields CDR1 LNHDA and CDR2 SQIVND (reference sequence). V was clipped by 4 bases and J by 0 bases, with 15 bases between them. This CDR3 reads CASSSKPGRLNTEAFF. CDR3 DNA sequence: TGTGCCAGTAGTAGCAAACCCGGACGGCTGAACACTGAAGCTTTCTTT.

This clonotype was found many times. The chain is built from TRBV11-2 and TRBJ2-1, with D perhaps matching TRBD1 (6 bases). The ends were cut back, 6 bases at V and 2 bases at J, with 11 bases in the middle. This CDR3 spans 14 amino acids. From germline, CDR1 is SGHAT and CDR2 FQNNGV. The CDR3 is CASSPAGAYNEQFF. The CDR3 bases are TGTGCCAGCAGTCCGGCAGGGGCCTACAATGAGCAGTTCTTC.

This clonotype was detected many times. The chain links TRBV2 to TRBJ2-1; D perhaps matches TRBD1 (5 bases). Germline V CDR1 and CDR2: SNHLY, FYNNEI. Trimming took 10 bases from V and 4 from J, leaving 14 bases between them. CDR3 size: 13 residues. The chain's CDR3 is CATRLRQYNEQFF. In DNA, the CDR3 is TGTGCCACCCGGCTCCGACAGTACAATGAGCAGTTCTTC.

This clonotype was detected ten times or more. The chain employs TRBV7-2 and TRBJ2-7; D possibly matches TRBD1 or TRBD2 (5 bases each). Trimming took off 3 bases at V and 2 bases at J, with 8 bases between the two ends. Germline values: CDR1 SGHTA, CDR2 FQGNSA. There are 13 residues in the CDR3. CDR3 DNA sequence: TGTGCCAGCAGCTTTATGGGGGCCTACGAGCAGTACTTC. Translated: CASSFMGAYEQYF.

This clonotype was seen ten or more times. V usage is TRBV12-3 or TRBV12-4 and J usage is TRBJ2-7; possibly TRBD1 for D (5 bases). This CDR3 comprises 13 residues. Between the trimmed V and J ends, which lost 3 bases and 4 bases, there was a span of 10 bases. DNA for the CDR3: TGTGCCAGCAGTTTGGGCAGGGTGTACGAGCAGTACTTC. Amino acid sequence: CASSLGRVYEQYF.

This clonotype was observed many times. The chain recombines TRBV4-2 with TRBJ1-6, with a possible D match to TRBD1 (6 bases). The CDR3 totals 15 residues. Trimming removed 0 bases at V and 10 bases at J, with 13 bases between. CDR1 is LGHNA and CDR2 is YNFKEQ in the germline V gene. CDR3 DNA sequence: TGTGCCAGCAGCCAAGACGGGGGGCTCTGGTCACCCCTCCACTTT. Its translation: CASSQDGGLWSPLHF.

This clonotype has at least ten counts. The CDR3 DNA follows: TGTGCCAGCTCACCATCCGCGACAGATACGCAGTATTTT. The encoded protein is CASSPSATDTQYF. This chain links TRBV18 with TRBJ2-3; D is ambiguous. The V end was cut by 2 bases, the J end by 3 bases, with 6 bases between. CDR3 length: 13 amino acids. From germline, CDR1 is KGHSH and CDR2 LQKENI.

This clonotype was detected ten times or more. DNA of the CDR3: TGCAGCATAGGGACAGGGAACTACGAGCAGTACTTC. Amino acid sequence: CSIGTGNYEQYF. J is TRBJ2-7 and V is TRBV29-1, with TRBD1 matching 9 bases. Germline CDR1 SQVTM, CDR2 ANQGSEA. Trimming at V came to 8 bases and at J to 3 bases, leaving 5 bases not matched to a gene. This CDR3 has 12 amino acids.